This TCR beta chain derives from a study of T cell responses to AZD1222 COVID-19 vaccine. Concerning this clone: Antigen unknown.

Broader study findings: The study found vaccine-associated CD4 TCRs spanning spike, dominant at 160-218 and 743-854.

TCRdb keeps only in-frame clones here, not all; method: immunoSEQ multiplex PCR. The table lists some 130,000 clones, roughly 93% of them singletons. V was pared by 8 bases and J by 2 bases, with 24 bases between. Germline values: CDR1 LNHDA, CDR2 SQIVND (reference sequence). The CDR3 is 17 amino acids. This rearrangement joins TRBV19 to TRBJ1-2; possibly TRBD1 for D (5 bases). This material consisted of peripheral blood, taken 28 days after the second AZD1222 dose. This sequence was found in an adult who received the AZD1222 COVID-19 vaccine. This CDR3 is CASSQAGMRVFNYGYTF. CDR3 nucleotide sequence: TGTGCCAGTTCACAGGCTGGGATGAGGGTCTTCAACTATGGCTACACCTTC.